This T cell receptor beta chain was profiled in a study of T cell repertoires in cytomegalovirus infection. This clonotype was counted at least ten times. TCRdb re-called the reads with MiXCR, one entry per CDR3 protein. The data show 200,000 to 300,000 distinct CDR3 sequences, roughly 10% seen once. Germline values: CDR1 SNHLY, CDR2 FYNNEI. V shed 5 bases, J shed 3 bases, and the junction held 8 bases outside the gene matches. The CDR3 contains 16 residues. Material: PBMCs. The gene calls are TRBV2 and TRBJ2-1; 9 bases match TRBD1. The receptor was isolated from a human donor in good health (CMV status not recorded). Some clones in this sample may be carry-over from other donors' samples. Here the CDR3 reads CASSRDRGGSYNEQFF. CDR3 nucleotide sequence: TGTGCCAGCAGTCGTGACAGGGGGGGTAGCTACAATGAGCAGTTCTTC.